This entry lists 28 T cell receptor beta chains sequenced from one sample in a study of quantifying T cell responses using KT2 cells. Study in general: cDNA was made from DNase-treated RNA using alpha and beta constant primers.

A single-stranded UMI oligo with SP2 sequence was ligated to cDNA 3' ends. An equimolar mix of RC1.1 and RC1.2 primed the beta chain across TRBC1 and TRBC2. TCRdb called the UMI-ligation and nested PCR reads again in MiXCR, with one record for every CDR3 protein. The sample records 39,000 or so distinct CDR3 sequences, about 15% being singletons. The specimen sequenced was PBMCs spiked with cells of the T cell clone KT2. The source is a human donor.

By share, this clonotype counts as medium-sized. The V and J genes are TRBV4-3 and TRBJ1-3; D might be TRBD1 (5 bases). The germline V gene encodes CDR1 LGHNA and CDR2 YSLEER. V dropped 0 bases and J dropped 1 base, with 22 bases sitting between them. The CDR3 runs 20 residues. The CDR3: CASSQDMDTPVGWSGNTIYF. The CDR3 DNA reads TGCGCCAGCAGCCAAGATATGGACACCCCGGTAGGGTGGTCTGGAAACACCATATATTTT.

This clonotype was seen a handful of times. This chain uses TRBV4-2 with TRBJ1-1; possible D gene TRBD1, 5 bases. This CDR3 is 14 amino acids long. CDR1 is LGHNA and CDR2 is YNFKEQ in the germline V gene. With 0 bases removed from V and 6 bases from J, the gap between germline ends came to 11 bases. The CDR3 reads CASSQDPRQSEAFF. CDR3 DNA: TGTGCCAGCAGCCAAGATCCAAGACAGTCTGAAGCTTTCTTT.

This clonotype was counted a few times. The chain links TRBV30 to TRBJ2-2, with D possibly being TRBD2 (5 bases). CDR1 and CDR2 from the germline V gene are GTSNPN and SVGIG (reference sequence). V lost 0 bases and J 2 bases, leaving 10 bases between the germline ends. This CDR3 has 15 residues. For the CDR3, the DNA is TGTGCCTGGAGTGTACCGGGAAGAAACACCGGGGAGCTGTTTTTT. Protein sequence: CAWSVPGRNTGELFF. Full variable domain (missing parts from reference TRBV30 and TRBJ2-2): SQTIHQWPATLVQPVGSPLSLECTVEGTSNPNLYWYRQAAGRGLQLLFYSVGIGQISSEVPQNLSASRPQDRQFILSSKKLLLSDSGFYLCAWSVPGRNTGELFFGEGSRLTVL.

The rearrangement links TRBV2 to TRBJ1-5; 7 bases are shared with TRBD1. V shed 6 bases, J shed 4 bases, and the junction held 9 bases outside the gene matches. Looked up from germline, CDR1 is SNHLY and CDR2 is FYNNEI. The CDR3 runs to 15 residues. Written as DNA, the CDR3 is TGTGCCAGCAGCTTGAACAGGGGTTTAAATCAGCCCCAGCATTTT. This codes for CASSLNRGLNQPQHF.

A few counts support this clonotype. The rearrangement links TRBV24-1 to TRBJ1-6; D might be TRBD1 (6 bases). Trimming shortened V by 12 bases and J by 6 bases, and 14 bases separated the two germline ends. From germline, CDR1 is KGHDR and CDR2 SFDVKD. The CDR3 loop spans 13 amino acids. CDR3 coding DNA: TGTGCCGAACGTCCAGGGGTTAATTCACCCCTCCACTTT. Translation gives CAERPGVNSPLHF.

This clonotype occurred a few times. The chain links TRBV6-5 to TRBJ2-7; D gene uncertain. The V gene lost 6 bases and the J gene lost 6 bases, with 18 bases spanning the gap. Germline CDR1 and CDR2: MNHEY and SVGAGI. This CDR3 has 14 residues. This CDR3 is CASSPRTGGVEQYF. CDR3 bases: TGTGCCAGCAGCCCAAGGACCGGCGGCGTCGAGCAGTACTTC.

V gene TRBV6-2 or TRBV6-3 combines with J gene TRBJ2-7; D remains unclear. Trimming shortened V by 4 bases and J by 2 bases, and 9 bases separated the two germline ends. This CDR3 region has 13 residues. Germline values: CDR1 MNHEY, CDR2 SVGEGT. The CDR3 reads CASSSSDTYEQYF. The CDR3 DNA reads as TGTGCCAGCAGTTCCAGCGATACCTACGAGCAGTACTTC.

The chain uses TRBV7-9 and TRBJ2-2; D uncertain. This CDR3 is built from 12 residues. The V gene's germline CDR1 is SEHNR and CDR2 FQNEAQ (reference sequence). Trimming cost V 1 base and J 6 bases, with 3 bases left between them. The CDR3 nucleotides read TGTGCCAGCAGCTTAGGTTCCGGGGAGCTGTTTTTT. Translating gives CASSLGSGELFF.

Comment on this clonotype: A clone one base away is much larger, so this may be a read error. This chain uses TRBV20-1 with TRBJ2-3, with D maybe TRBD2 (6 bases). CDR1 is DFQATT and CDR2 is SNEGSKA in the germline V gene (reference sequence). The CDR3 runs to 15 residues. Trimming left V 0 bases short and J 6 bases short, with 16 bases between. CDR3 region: CSAREHAGTWDTQYF. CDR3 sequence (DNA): TGCAGTGCTAGAGAACACGCGGGAACCTGGGATACGCAGTATTTT.

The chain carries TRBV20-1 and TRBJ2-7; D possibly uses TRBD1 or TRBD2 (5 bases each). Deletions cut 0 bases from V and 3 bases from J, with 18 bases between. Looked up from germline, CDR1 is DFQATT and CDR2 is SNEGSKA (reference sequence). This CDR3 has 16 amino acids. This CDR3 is CSARDLRDGGIYEQYF. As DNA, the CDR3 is TGCAGTGCTAGAGATCTTCGGGACGGTGGGATCTACGAGCAGTACTTC.

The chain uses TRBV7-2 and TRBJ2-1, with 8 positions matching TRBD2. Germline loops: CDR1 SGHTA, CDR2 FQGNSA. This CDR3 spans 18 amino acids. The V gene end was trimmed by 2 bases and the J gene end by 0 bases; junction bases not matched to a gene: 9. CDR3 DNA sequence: TGTGCCAGCAGCTTACCTTGGACTAGCCGAGGCTCCTACAATGAGCAGTTCTTC. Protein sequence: CASSLPWTSRGSYNEQFF.

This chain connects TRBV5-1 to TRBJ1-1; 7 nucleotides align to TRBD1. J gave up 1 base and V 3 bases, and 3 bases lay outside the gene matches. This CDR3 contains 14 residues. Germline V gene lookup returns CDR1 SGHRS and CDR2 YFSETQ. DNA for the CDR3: TGCGCCAGCAGCTGGGACAGTTCGAACACTGAAGCTTTCTTT. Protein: CASSWDSSNTEAFF.

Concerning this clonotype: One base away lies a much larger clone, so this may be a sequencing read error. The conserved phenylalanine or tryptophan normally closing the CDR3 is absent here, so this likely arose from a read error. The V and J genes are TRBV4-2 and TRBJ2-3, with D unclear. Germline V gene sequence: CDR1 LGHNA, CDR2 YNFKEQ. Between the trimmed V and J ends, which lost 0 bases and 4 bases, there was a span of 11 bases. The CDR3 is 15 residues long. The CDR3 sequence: CASSQETESADTQYS. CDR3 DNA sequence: TGTGCCAGCAGCCAAGAAACAGAGAGCGCAGATACGCAGTATTCT.

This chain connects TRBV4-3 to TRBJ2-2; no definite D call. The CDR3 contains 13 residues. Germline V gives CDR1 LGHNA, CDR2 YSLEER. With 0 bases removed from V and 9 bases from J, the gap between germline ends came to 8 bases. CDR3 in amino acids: CASSQDRSRELFF. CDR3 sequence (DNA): TGCGCCAGCAGCCAAGATAGGAGCAGGGAGCTGTTTTTT.

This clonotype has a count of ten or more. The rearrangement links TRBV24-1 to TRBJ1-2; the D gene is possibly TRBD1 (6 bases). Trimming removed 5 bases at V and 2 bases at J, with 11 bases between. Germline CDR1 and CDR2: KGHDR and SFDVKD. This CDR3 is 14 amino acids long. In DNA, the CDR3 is TGTGCCACCAGTGCCCCCGACAGGAACTATGGCTACACCTTC. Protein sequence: CATSAPDRNYGYTF.

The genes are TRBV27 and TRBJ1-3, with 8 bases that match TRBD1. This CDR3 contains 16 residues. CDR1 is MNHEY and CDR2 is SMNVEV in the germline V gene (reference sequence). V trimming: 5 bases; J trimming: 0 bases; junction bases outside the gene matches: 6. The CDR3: CASSNVTGGSGNTIYF. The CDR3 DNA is TGTGCCAGCAGTAACGTAACAGGGGGCTCTGGAAACACCATATATTTT.

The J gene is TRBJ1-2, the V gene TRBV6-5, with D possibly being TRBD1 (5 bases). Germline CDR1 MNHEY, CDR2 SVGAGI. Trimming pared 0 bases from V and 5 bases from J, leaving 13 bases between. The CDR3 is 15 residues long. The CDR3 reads CASSYSLRGHYGYTF. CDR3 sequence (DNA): TGTGCCAGCAGTTACTCGCTAAGAGGACATTATGGCTACACCTTC.

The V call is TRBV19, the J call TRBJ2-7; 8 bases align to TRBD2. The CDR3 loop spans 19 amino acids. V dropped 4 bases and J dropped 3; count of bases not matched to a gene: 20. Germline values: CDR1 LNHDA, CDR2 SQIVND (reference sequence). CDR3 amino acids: CASSSRLSGRAGDGYEQYF. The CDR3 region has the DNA TGTGCCAGTAGTAGTCGTTTGAGCGGGAGAGCGGGTGATGGCTACGAGCAGTACTTC.

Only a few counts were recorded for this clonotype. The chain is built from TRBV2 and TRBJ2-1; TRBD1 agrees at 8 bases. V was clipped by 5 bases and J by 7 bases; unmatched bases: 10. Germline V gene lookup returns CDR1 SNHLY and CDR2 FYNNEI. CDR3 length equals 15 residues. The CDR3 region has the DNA TGTGCCAGCAGTCCCCCGGGACAGGCCAGGAATGAGCAGTTCTTC. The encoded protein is CASSPPGQARNEQFF.

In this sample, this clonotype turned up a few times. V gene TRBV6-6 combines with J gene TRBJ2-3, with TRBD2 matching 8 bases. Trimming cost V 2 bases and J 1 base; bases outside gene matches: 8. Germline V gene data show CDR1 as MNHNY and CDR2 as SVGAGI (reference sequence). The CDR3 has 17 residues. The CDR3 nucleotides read TGTGCCAGCAGTTACAATGTCTTACTAGCGGGCACAGATACGCAGTATTTT. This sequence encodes CASSYNVLLAGTDTQYF.

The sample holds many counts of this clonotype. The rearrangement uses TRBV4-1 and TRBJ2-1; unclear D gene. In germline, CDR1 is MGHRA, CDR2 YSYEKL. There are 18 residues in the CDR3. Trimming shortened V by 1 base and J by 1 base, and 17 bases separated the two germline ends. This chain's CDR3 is CASSQVDMGFSSYNEQFF. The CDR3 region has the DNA TGCGCCAGCAGCCAAGTTGATATGGGATTTTCGTCCTACAATGAGCAGTTCTTC.

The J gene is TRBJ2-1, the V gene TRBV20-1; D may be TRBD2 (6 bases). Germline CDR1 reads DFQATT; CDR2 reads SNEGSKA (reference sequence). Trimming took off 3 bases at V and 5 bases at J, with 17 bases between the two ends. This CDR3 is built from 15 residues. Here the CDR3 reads CSASRRGRSDNEQFF. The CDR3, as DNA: TGCAGTGCTAGTCGTCGGGGGAGGAGCGACAATGAGCAGTTCTTC.

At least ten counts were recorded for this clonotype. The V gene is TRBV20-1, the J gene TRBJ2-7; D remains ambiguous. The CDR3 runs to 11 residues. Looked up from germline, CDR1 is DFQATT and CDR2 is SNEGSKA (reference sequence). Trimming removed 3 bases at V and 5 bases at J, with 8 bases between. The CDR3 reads CSASLSHEQYF. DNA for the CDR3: TGCAGTGCTAGTCTGTCCCACGAGCAGTACTTC.

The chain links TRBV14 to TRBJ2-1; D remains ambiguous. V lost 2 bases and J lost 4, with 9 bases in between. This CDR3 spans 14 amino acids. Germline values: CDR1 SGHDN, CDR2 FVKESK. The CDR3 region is CASSQKSIYNEQFF. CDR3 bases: TGTGCCAGCAGCCAAAAATCCATATACAATGAGCAGTTCTTC. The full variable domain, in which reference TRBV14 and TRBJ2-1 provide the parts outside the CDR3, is EAGVTQFPSHSVIEKGQTVTLRCDPISGHDNLYWYRRVMGKEIKFLLHFVKESKQDESGMPNNRFLAERTGGTYSTLKVQPAELEDSGVYFCASSQKSIYNEQFFGPGTRLTVL.

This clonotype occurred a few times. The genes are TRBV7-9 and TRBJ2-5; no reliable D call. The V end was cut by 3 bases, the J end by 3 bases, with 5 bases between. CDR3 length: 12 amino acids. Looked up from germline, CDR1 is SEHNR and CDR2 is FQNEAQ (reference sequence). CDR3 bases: TGTGCCAGCAGCTTGGTGAAAGAGACCCAGTACTTC. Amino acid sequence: CASSLVKETQYF.

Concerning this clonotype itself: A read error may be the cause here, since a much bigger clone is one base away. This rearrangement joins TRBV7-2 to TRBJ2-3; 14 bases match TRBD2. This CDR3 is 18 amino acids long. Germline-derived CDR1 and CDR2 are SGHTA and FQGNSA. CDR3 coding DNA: TGTGCCTGCAGCTCGAGGACTAGCGGGAGGACTAGCACAGATACGCAGTATTTT. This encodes CACSSRTSGRTSTDTQYF.

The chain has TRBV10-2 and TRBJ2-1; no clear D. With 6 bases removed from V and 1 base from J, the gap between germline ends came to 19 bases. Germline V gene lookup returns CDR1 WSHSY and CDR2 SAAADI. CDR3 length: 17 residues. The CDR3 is CASRAALNLLSYNEQFF. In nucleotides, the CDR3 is TGCGCCAGCAGGGCTGCCTTAAACCTCCTGTCCTACAATGAGCAGTTCTTC.

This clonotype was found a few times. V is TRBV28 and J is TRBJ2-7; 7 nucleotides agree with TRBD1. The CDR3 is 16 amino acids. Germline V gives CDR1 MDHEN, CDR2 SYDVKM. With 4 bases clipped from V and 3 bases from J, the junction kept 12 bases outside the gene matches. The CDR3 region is CASSSAQQGISYEQYF. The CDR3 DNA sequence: TGTGCCAGCAGTTCCGCACAACAGGGGATAAGCTACGAGCAGTACTTC.